These 6 T cell receptor beta chains share one sample of origin, sequenced in a study of blood T cell repertoires in COVID-19. The assay was immunoSEQ multiplex PCR, and TCRdb's table has in-frame clones only and misses some. The table lists 300,000 to 400,000 clones, 85% of them singletons. The sample comprised peripheral blood. These receptor sequences come from a human donor in a cohort sampled during active COVID-19.

This chain connects TRBV2 to TRBJ1-2; D might be TRBD1 (5 bases). Trimming left V 6 bases short and J 3 bases short, with 14 bases between. The CDR3 sequence is 14 residues long. Germline V CDR1 and CDR2: SNHLY, FYNNEI. The CDR3 region has the DNA TGTGCCAGCAGATTACGGGGGTTATACTATGGCTACACCTTC. It yields the protein CASRLRGLYYGYTF. Based on the CDR3 plus reference TRBV2 and TRBJ1-2, the full variable domain is EPEVTQTPSHQVTQMGQEVILRCVPISNHLYFYWYRQILGQKVEFLVSFYNNEISEKSEIFDDQFSVERPDGSNFTLKIRSTKLEDSAMYFCASRLRGLYYGYTFGSGTRLTVV.

J is TRBJ2-1 and V is TRBV7-3, with 7 bases aligning to TRBD2. Unmatched junction bases numbered 1, after V lost 2 bases and J lost 0 bases. Germline assignment: CDR1 SGHTA and CDR2 FQGTGA. The CDR3 totals 15 residues. The CDR3 sequence is CASSLGRVSYNEQFF. The CDR3, as DNA: TGTGCCAGCAGCTTAGGGAGGGTCTCCTACAATGAGCAGTTCTTC. The entire variable domain, with the rest obtained from reference TRBV7-3 and TRBJ2-1, is as follows: GAGVSQTPSNKVTEKGKYVELRCDPISGHTALYWYRQSLGQGPEFLIYFQGTGAADDSGLPNDRFFAVRPEGSVSTLKIQRTERGDSAVYLCASSLGRVSYNEQFFGPGTRLTVL.

The chain carries TRBV5-1 and TRBJ2-1, with 10 bases that match TRBD2. This CDR3 contains 16 residues. J was trimmed by 4 bases and V by 0 bases; bases with no gene match: 4. Germline V gene data show CDR1 as SGHRS and CDR2 as YFSETQ. CDR3 residues: CASSLAASGGYNEQFF. For the CDR3, the DNA is TGCGCCAGCAGCTTGGCGGCTAGCGGGGGTTACAATGAGCAGTTCTTC.

V gene TRBV20-1 combines with J gene TRBJ2-1, with D possibly TRBD2 on 5 matching bases. The V end was cut by 3 bases, the J end by 0 bases, with 18 bases between. Germline CDR1 is DFQATT and CDR2 is SNEGSKA (reference sequence). CDR3 length: 17 amino acids. CDR3 in amino acids: CSASGSSGSGSYNEQFF. The CDR3 DNA is TGCAGTGCTAGTGGCTCGTCGGGGAGCGGCTCCTACAATGAGCAGTTCTTC.

V usage is TRBV5-1 and J usage is TRBJ1-4; TRBD1 is a possible D gene (6 bases). Germline V gene sequence: CDR1 SGHRS, CDR2 YFSETQ. V lost 4 bases to trimming and J lost 3 bases, with 13 bases between them. The CDR3 extends over 15 amino acids. The CDR3 sequence is CASSLQGSANEKLFF. The CDR3 region has the DNA TGCGCCAGCAGCCTACAGGGCTCGGCTAATGAAAAACTGTTTTTT. The full variable domain, its missing parts supplied by reference TRBV5-1 and TRBJ1-4, is KAGVTQTPRYLIKTRGQQVTLSCSPISGHRSVSWYQQTPGQGLQFLFEYFSETQRNKGNFPGRFSGRQFSNSRSEMNVSTLELGDSALYLCASSLQGSANEKLFFGSGTQLSVL.

This clone was counted between two and nine times. The chain employs TRBV6-5 and TRBJ2-7; TRBD1 is a possible D gene (5 bases). CDR1 is MNHEY and CDR2 is SVGAGI in the germline V gene. V was pared by 8 bases and J by 4 bases, with 9 bases between. This CDR3 spans 11 amino acids. The CDR3 region is CASQKGYEQYF. The CDR3 DNA reads TGTGCCAGCCAAAAGGGGTACGAGCAGTACTTC.